This TCR beta chain was sequenced during a study of T cells in localized non-small cell lung cancer. General study results and limits: Median detection of top 100 tumor clones in adjacent lung was 57 clones.

A word on this clone: The target antigen is unknown.

TCRdb keeps only in-frame clones here, not all; method: immunoSEQ multiplex PCR. The sample has roughly 860 clones, roughly a fifth seen once. The CDR3 loop spans 19 amino acids. V was clipped by 3 bases and J by 0 bases; unmatched bases: 15. The germline V gene encodes CDR1 SGHNT and CDR2 YENEEA. The sequences come from lung tumor tissue, collected before any cancer treatment. The clonotype comes from an older female donor with stage II squamous cell lung carcinoma. The chain joins TRBV11-3 to TRBJ2-7; 9 bases map to TRBD1. CDR3 protein: CASSFSPLMGQGLSYEQYF. The DNA for the CDR3 is TGTGCCAGCAGCTTCTCCCCCCTAATGGGACAGGGACTCTCCTACGAGCAGTACTTC. The full variable domain, its missing parts supplied by reference TRBV11-3 and TRBJ2-7, is EAGVVQSPRYKIIEKKQPVAFWCNPISGHNTLYWYLQNLGQGPELLIRYENEEAVDDSQLPKDRFSAERLKGVDSTLKIQPAELGDSAVYLCASSFSPLMGQGLSYEQYFGPGTRLTVT.